This entry lists 23 T cell receptor beta chains sequenced from one sample in a study of cytomegalovirus exposure and HLA in healthy donors. Libraries were prepared by immunoSEQ multiplex PCR; TCRdb keeps only in-frame clonotypes and omits some of them. The table includes more than 250,000 clones, about 90% detected once. The sequencing input was PBMCs. Every receptor here comes from a woman aged 30 to 39 in good health and CMV-seronegative.

This rearrangement joins TRBV4-1 to TRBJ2-3, with 11 bases aligning to TRBD1. J was trimmed by 4 bases and V by 4 bases; bases with no gene match: 10. CDR3 length: 17 amino acids. Germline V gene data show CDR1 as MGHRA and CDR2 as YSYEKL. CDR3 in amino acids: CASSRSTGTGGADTQYF. The CDR3 DNA sequence: TGCGCCAGCAGCCGAAGTACCGGGACAGGGGGGGCAGATACGCAGTATTTT.

The chain is built from TRBV7-9 and TRBJ2-3; D possibly corresponds to TRBD2 (6 bases). Germline CDR1 SEHNR, CDR2 FQNEAQ (reference sequence). V gave up 3 bases and J gave up 8 bases, with 18 bases separating them. This CDR3 comprises 15 residues. The CDR3 sequence: CASSLRTSLMGTQYF. Written as DNA, the CDR3 is TGTGCCAGCAGCTTGAGAACTAGCCTCATGGGTACGCAGTATTTT.

The chain carries TRBV6-1 and TRBJ1-5; 7 bases line up with TRBD1. The CDR3 runs to 13 residues. The J segment lost 3 bases and the V segment lost 8 bases, leaving 4 bases of the junction unmatched. Germline CDR1 MNHNS, CDR2 SASEGT. CDR3 in amino acids: CASSGTVNQPQHF. CDR3 sequence (DNA): TGTGCCAGCTCGGGGACAGTCAATCAGCCCCAGCATTTT.

The chain joins TRBV27 to TRBJ2-3; unclear D gene. Germline V gene lookup returns CDR1 MNHEY and CDR2 SMNVEV (reference sequence). V was cut by 6 bases and J by 2 bases, with 3 bases left in between. CDR3 size: 11 residues. The CDR3 here is CASRFTDTQYF. In DNA form, the CDR3 reads TGTGCCAGCAGGTTCACAGATACGCAGTATTTT.

The chain joins TRBV5-4 to TRBJ1-5, with 8 bases that match TRBD1. Per germline, CDR1 SGHNT and CDR2 YYREEE (reference sequence). The CDR3 sequence is 16 residues long. V was pared by 0 bases and J by 0 bases, with 2 bases of the junction left unmatched. As DNA, the CDR3 is TGTGCCAGCAGCTTGGCGGGACAGGATAGCAATCAGCCCCAGCATTTT. It yields the protein CASSLAGQDSNQPQHF. Complete variable domain (other parts from reference TRBV5-4 and TRBJ1-5): ETGVTQSPTHLIKTRGQQVTLRCSSQSGHNTVSWYQQALGQGPQFIFQYYREEENGRGNFPPRFSGLQFPNYSSELNVNALELDDSALYLCASSLAGQDSNQPQHFGDGTRLSIL.

The V call is TRBV29-1, the J call TRBJ2-1; D not resolved. Between the trimmed V and J ends, which lost 3 bases and 1 base, there was a span of 10 bases. The CDR3 extends over 14 amino acids. Germline CDR1 SQVTM, CDR2 ANQGSEA. CDR3 residues: CSVDSDFSYNEQFF. Written as DNA, the CDR3 is TGCAGCGTTGACAGCGATTTTTCCTACAATGAGCAGTTCTTC.

The J gene is TRBJ2-7, the V gene TRBV6-1, with D possibly TRBD2 on 6 matching bases. Germline CDR1 MNHNS, CDR2 SASEGT. The CDR3 is 15 amino acids. Between the trimmed V and J ends, which lost 5 bases and 6 bases, there was a span of 20 bases. DNA of the CDR3: TGTGCCAGCAGTCGGCAGGGTCTCTCCGGGGGCGAGCAGTACTTC. Translated: CASSRQGLSGGEQYF.

This rearrangement joins TRBV7-3 to TRBJ2-3, with 7 bases matching TRBD1. Losses at the gene ends were 5 bases for V and 2 bases for J; bases not matched to a gene: 4. Germline V gene data show CDR1 as SGHTA and CDR2 as FQGTGA. The CDR3 covers 14 residues. The CDR3 coding sequence is TGTGCCAGCAGCGCAACAGGGGCCACAGATACGCAGTATTTT. Protein sequence: CASSATGATDTQYF. Variable domain in full (rest from reference TRBV7-3 and TRBJ2-3): GAGVSQTPSNKVTEKGKYVELRCDPISGHTALYWYRQSLGQGPEFLIYFQGTGAADDSGLPNDRFFAVRPEGSVSTLKIQRTERGDSAVYLCASSATGATDTQYFGPGTRLTVL.

The chain joins TRBV5-1 to TRBJ2-1, with D tentatively TRBD1 (6 bases). V was clipped by 2 bases and J by 6 bases, with 15 bases between them. CDR3 length equals 15 residues. The germline V gene has CDR1 SGHRS and CDR2 YFSETQ. CDR3 protein: CASSFRQVTSNEQFF. The CDR3 DNA sequence: TGCGCCAGCAGCTTCCGACAGGTTACGAGCAATGAGCAGTTCTTC.

To note about this clone: The sample has other DNA sequences that encode this CDR3 too. J is TRBJ2-7 and V is TRBV19, with 9 nucleotides matching TRBD1. Germline V gene lookup returns CDR1 LNHDA and CDR2 SQIVND (reference sequence). This CDR3 spans 14 amino acids. Trimming at V came to 6 bases and at J to 3 bases, leaving 6 bases not matched to a gene. DNA for the CDR3: TGTGCCAGTAGCTCCGGGACAGGGCTCTACGAGCAGTACTTC. Amino acids: CASSSGTGLYEQYF.

This clone was observed once. The rearrangement joins TRBV27 to TRBJ2-7; D remains ambiguous. Germline lookup yields CDR1 MNHEY and CDR2 SMNVEV (reference sequence). This CDR3 is built from 15 residues. Trimming left V 1 base short and J 6 bases short, with 16 bases between. The CDR3 region is CASSLYWNMESEQYF. As DNA, the CDR3 is TGTGCCAGCAGTTTATACTGGAATATGGAGTCCGAGCAGTACTTC.

This clone was observed a single time. V is TRBV5-6 and J is TRBJ2-7; D may match TRBD1 or TRBD2 (5 bases each). The CDR3 extends over 13 amino acids. The V gene lost 2 bases and the J gene lost 4 bases, with 10 bases spanning the gap. In germline, CDR1 is SGHDT, CDR2 YYEEEE. This CDR3 is CASSFLGRYEQYF. Written as DNA, the CDR3 is TGTGCCAGCAGCTTCCTGGGACGGTACGAGCAGTACTTC.

This chain uses TRBV9 with TRBJ2-1; D gene uncertain. The CDR3 contains 19 residues. Per germline, CDR1 SGDLS and CDR2 YYNGEE. Trimming stripped 0 bases from V and 6 bases from J, with 25 bases between. The CDR3 coding sequence is TGTGCCAGCAGCGTAGCCCCAAGAGGTGGCCTCGCGCTGAGCAATGAGCAGTTCTTC. Its protein product is CASSVAPRGGLALSNEQFF.

The CDR3 coding sequence is TGCAGCGTTGAAGCGGGAGGGCCGATGCAAGAGACCCAGTACTTC. Its protein is CSVEAGGPMQETQYF. The genes are TRBV29-1 and TRBJ2-5; the match to TRBD2 covers 8 bases. From germline, CDR1 is SQVTM and CDR2 ANQGSEA. Germline trimming cut 1 base from V and 2 bases from J; bases unmatched to any gene: 6. This CDR3 comprises 15 residues.

The chain is built from TRBV18 and TRBJ2-7; 8 nucleotides agree with TRBD1. The CDR3 loop spans 16 amino acids. V gave up 1 base and J gave up 5 bases; unmatched junction bases: 10. Germline CDR1 KGHSH, CDR2 LQKENI. The CDR3 nucleotides read TGTGCCAGCTCACCACTTGGGACAGGTCTTCGGGACGAGCAGTACTTC. Amino acids: CASSPLGTGLRDEQYF.

This clone was seen just once. This chain connects TRBV6-5 to TRBJ2-7; TRBD1 matches 11 bases. The CDR3 is made up of 14 amino acids. Per the germline V gene, CDR1 is MNHEY and CDR2 is SVGAGI. Trimming at V came to 5 bases and at J to 5 bases, leaving 5 bases not matched to a gene. The CDR3 coding sequence is TGTGCCAGCAGTCTGGACAGGGGGCTTGACGAGCAGTACTTC. It yields the protein CASSLDRGLDEQYF.

The CDR3 reads CASSYGLSTDTQYF. The CDR3 nucleotides read TGCGCCAGCAGCTATGGACTAAGCACAGATACGCAGTATTTT. The chain links TRBV5-1 to TRBJ2-3, with a possible D match to TRBD2 (6 bases). CDR1 SGHRS and CDR2 YFSETQ come from the germline V gene. This CDR3 has 14 amino acids. Deletions cut 3 bases from V and 0 bases from J, with 8 bases between.

In this sample, this clone turned up a few times. The chain uses TRBV19 and TRBJ1-5, with TRBD1 matching 7 bases. Germline loops: CDR1 LNHDA, CDR2 SQIVND (reference sequence). This CDR3 is built from 13 residues. V trimming: 7 bases; J trimming: 7 bases; junction bases outside the gene matches: 7. The CDR3 DNA reads as TGTGCCAGTACTGACAGGGTCGGGCAGCCCCAGCATTTT. Amino acid sequence: CASTDRVGQPQHF.

The J gene is TRBJ2-5, the V gene TRBV4-1; D tentatively reads TRBD1 or TRBD2 (5 bases each). CDR1 is MGHRA, CDR2 YSYEKL, per germline. The ends were cut back, 0 bases at V and 5 bases at J, with 16 bases in the middle. The CDR3 covers 16 residues. CDR3 region: CASSQDLVRGVETQYF. The CDR3 DNA reads TGCGCCAGCAGCCAAGACTTGGTACGGGGCGTGGAGACCCAGTACTTC.

The chain has TRBV5-1 and TRBJ2-1; unclear D gene. V lost 4 bases, J lost 9 bases, and 8 bases lay in between. This CDR3 is 11 amino acids long. Per germline, CDR1 SGHRS and CDR2 YFSETQ. The CDR3 here is CASSQAREQFF. In DNA form, the CDR3 reads TGCGCCAGCAGCCAAGCACGTGAGCAGTTCTTC. Looking up the rest from reference TRBV5-1 and TRBJ2-1 gives the full variable domain: KAGVTQTPRYLIKTRGQQVTLSCSPISGHRSVSWYQQTPGQGLQFLFEYFSETQRNKGNFPGRFSGRQFSNSRSEMNVSTLELGDSALYLCASSQAREQFFGPGTRLTVL.

The V call is TRBV6-5, the J call TRBJ2-7; 7 bases line up with TRBD1. Germline CDR1 and CDR2: MNHEY and SVGAGI. This CDR3 region has 15 residues. Trimming removed 6 bases from V and 3 bases from J; junction bases left unmatched: 11. DNA of the CDR3: TGTGCCAGCAGACCGGGACAGACCTTTCACTACGAGCAGTACTTC. Its translation: CASRPGQTFHYEQYF.

V gene TRBV11-3 combines with J gene TRBJ2-3; TRBD2 aligns across 10 bases. Unmatched junction bases numbered 5, after V lost 0 bases and J lost 8 bases. Germline lookup yields CDR1 SGHNT and CDR2 YENEEA. This CDR3 spans 15 amino acids. DNA of the CDR3: TGTGCCAGCAGCTTAGAGCTAGCGGGAGAGGGTACGCAGTATTTT. This encodes CASSLELAGEGTQYF. Full variable domain (outside the CDR3, taken from reference TRBV11-3 and TRBJ2-3): EAGVVQSPRYKIIEKKQPVAFWCNPISGHNTLYWYLQNLGQGPELLIRYENEEAVDDSQLPKDRFSAERLKGVDSTLKIQPAELGDSAVYLCASSLELAGEGTQYFGPGTRLTVL.

This chain joins TRBV5-6 and TRBJ2-7; D not certain. The ends were cut back, 1 base at V and 0 bases at J, with 11 bases in the middle. This CDR3 contains 15 residues. Germline V gene lookup returns CDR1 SGHDT and CDR2 YYEEEE. The CDR3 here is CASSLIRHVSYEQYF. The CDR3 DNA reads as TGTGCCAGCAGCTTGATCCGTCACGTCTCCTACGAGCAGTACTTC.